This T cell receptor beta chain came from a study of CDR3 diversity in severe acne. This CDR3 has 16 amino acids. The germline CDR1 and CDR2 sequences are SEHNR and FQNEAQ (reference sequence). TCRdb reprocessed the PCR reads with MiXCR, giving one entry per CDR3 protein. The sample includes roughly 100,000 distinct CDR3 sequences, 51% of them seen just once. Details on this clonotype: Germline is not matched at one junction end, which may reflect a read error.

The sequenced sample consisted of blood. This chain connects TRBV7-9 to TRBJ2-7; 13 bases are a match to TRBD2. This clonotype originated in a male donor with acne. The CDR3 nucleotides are TGCGCCAGCAGCTTCCGGACTAGCGGGAGCTCCTATGAGCAGTGCTTC. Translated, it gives CASSFRTSGSSYEQCF.